Presented here are 19 T cell receptor beta chains from one specimen sequenced in a study of identical twins. TCRdb called the 5' RACE reads again in MiXCR, with one record for every CDR3 protein. The repertoire holds fewer than 500,000 distinct CDR3 sequences, with roughly an eighth as singletons. The sample was also reused in another study, on yellow fever vaccine responses in identical twins.

Sequenced material: CD4+ T cells sorted from blood. Receptors originate from a woman aged 18 to 35 in good health.

The V call is TRBV21-1, the J call TRBJ2-1. TRBV21-1 is termed a pseudogene. This CDR3 comprises 12 residues. The DNA of the CDR3 is TGTGCCAGCAGCAAGGAGACCCCGGAGCAGTTCTTC. This sequence encodes CASSKETPEQFF.

This clonotype was observed at least ten times. The genes are TRBV29-1 and TRBJ2-2; possibly TRBD1 for D (5 bases). The germline gives CDR1 SQVTM, CDR2 ANQGSEA. Trimming took 7 bases from V and 1 from J, leaving 13 bases between them. The CDR3 has 14 residues. CDR3 nucleotides: TGCAGCGCAGGACAAAACTTGAACACCGGGGAGCTGTTTTTT. Its protein is CSAGQNLNTGELFF.

This clonotype was counted a few times. This rearrangement joins TRBV7-2 to TRBJ2-7, with D possibly being TRBD1 or TRBD2 (7 bases each). The CDR3 covers 16 residues. Germline lookup yields CDR1 SGHTA and CDR2 FQGNSA. V dropped 5 bases and J dropped 4 bases, with 21 bases sitting between them. The CDR3 sequence is CASSPQGGRNHYEQYF. DNA for the CDR3: TGTGCCAGCAGCCCTCAGGGGGGGAGGAATCATTACGAGCAGTACTTC. Variable domain in full (rest from reference TRBV7-2 and TRBJ2-7): GAGVSQSPSNKVTEKGKDVELRCDPISGHTALYWYRQSLGQGLEFLIYFQGNSAPDKSGLPSDRFSAERTGGSVSTLTIQRTQQEDSAVYLCASSPQGGRNHYEQYFGPGTRLTVT.

This clonotype has a handful of counts. The chain recombines TRBV20-1 with TRBJ2-3; TRBD1 is a possible D gene (5 bases). The ends were cut back, 7 bases at V and 6 bases at J, with 11 bases in the middle. This CDR3 has 11 residues. Germline lookup yields CDR1 DFQATT and CDR2 SNEGSKA (reference sequence). For the CDR3, the DNA is TGCAGTGAGATAGGGGCGGATACGCAGTATTTT. This translates into CSEIGADTQYF.

The V gene is TRBV6-2 or TRBV6-3, the J gene TRBJ1-4; D is unresolved. The CDR3 has 15 amino acids. Germline lookup yields CDR1 MNHEY and CDR2 SVGEGT. Trimming removed 7 bases at V and 8 bases at J, with 20 bases between. The CDR3 reads CASTDEVGEREKLFF. The CDR3 region has the DNA TGTGCCAGCACCGACGAGGTCGGGGAGCGCGAAAAACTGTTTTTT.

This chain links TRBV7-2 with TRBJ2-7; 9 bases align to TRBD2. Germline CDR1 reads SGHTA; CDR2 reads FQGNSA. This CDR3 comprises 16 residues. V shed 4 bases, J shed 4 bases, and the junction held 11 bases outside the gene matches. Written as DNA, the CDR3 is TGTGCCAGCAGCTCGCGGGCGGGGGGGAATAGGTACGAGCAGTACTTC. It specifies CASSSRAGGNRYEQYF.

The V call is TRBV6-1, the J call TRBJ1-1; 7 bases are a match to TRBD1. There are 14 residues in the CDR3. Germline values: CDR1 MNHNS, CDR2 SASEGT. J lost 4 bases, V lost 6 bases, and 8 bases had no gene match. As DNA, the CDR3 is TGTGCCAGCAGACCCTACAGACAGGGCACTGAAGCTTTCTTT. It is translated as CASRPYRQGTEAFF.

The rearrangement joins TRBV5-1 to TRBJ1-1; TRBD1 is a possible D gene (5 bases). In germline, CDR1 is SGHRS, CDR2 YFSETQ. This CDR3 region has 15 residues. With 0 bases removed from V and 4 bases from J, the gap between germline ends came to 13 bases. CDR3 protein: CASSLGGGVGTEAFF. The CDR3 DNA sequence: TGCGCCAGCAGCTTGGGCGGGGGGGTCGGCACTGAAGCTTTCTTT.

The V and J genes are TRBV7-2 and TRBJ2-7, with D perhaps TRBD1 (6 bases). There are 15 residues in the CDR3. Germline CDR1 SGHTA, CDR2 FQGNSA. V was clipped by 1 base and J by 3 bases, with 13 bases between them. The DNA for the CDR3 is TGTGCCAGCAGCTTAGTAAGGGACACTGTCTACGAGCAGTACTTC. Amino acids: CASSLVRDTVYEQYF.

There are many counts of this clonotype. The chain is built from TRBV7-9 and TRBJ2-7; 10 bases are a match to TRBD2. The CDR3 consists of 14 residues. The germline V gene encodes CDR1 SEHNR and CDR2 FQNEAQ (reference sequence). V dropped 5 bases and J dropped 3; count of bases not matched to a gene: 4. The CDR3 sequence: CASSDGLAVYEQYF. As DNA, the CDR3 is TGTGCCAGCAGCGACGGACTAGCGGTCTACGAGCAGTACTTC.

This clonotype was seen a few times. The chain is built from TRBV14 and TRBJ2-5, with D hard to call. Per germline, CDR1 SGHDN and CDR2 FVKESK. Trimming took 2 bases from V and 5 from J, leaving 15 bases between them. CDR3 length: 15 residues. CDR3 DNA sequence: TGTGCCAGCAGCCAATCCCTTTCGCTGGGGGAGACCCAGTACTTC. This codes for CASSQSLSLGETQYF.

This clonotype was found many times. V gene TRBV10-3 combines with J gene TRBJ2-5, with 9 bases that match TRBD1. V lost 6 bases and J lost 0; bases outside the gene matches: 8. Germline CDR1 ENHRY, CDR2 SYGVKD. The CDR3 has 16 amino acids. The CDR3 protein is CAISSSDRGYQETQYF. The DNA of the CDR3 is TGTGCCATCAGCTCCTCCGACAGGGGGTACCAAGAGACCCAGTACTTC.

This clonotype showed up just a few times. The chain combines TRBV2 with TRBJ2-1, with no clear D. The CDR3 has 12 residues. CDR1 SNHLY and CDR2 FYNNEI come from the germline V gene. V lost 2 bases to trimming and J lost 12 bases, with 11 bases between them. The CDR3 region has the DNA TGTGCCAGCAGTGAATCTAGGTGGGGGCAGTTCTTC. This sequence encodes CASSESRWGQFF.

This clonotype was counted many times. V and J are TRBV4-3 and TRBJ2-7, with 7 nucleotides matching TRBD1. The CDR3 consists of 15 residues. V lost 1 base and J lost 0; bases outside the gene matches: 3. Looked up from germline, CDR1 is LGHNA and CDR2 is YSLEER. The CDR3 reads CASSQVDRSSYEQYF. The CDR3 DNA sequence: TGCGCCAGCAGCCAAGTGGACAGGTCCTCCTACGAGCAGTACTTC.

The sample holds a few counts of this clonotype. The genes are TRBV7-9 and TRBJ2-1; 9 bases fit TRBD2. V gave up 3 bases and J gave up 8 bases; unmatched junction bases: 11. Per germline, CDR1 SEHNR and CDR2 FQNEAQ (reference sequence). The CDR3 covers 16 residues. The CDR3 region is CASSLGKGTSSDEQFF. CDR3 nucleotides: TGTGCCAGCAGCTTGGGGAAGGGGACTAGCAGCGATGAGCAGTTCTTC.

The chain has TRBV5-4 and TRBJ2-1; the D gene is possibly TRBD1 (6 bases). CDR1 is SGHNT, CDR2 YYREEE, per germline (reference sequence). This CDR3 has 16 residues. The ends were cut back, 0 bases at V and 6 bases at J, with 16 bases in the middle. In DNA, the CDR3 is TGTGCCAGCAGCTTGGGAAGTAGGGGGACCGGCAATGAGCAGTTCTTC. This gives the protein CASSLGSRGTGNEQFF.

This clonotype was seen more than once but under ten times. V usage is TRBV29-1 and J usage is TRBJ2-7; D possibly corresponds to TRBD2 (7 bases). The CDR3 consists of 15 residues. V lost 6 bases, J lost 1 base, and 19 bases lay in between. Germline V lookup: CDR1 SQVTM, CDR2 ANQGSEA. CDR3 sequence: CSVGLRRGGSYEQYF. DNA of the CDR3: TGCAGCGTGGGCCTTCGAAGGGGGGGATCCTACGAGCAGTACTTC.

The rearrangement joins TRBV2 to TRBJ1-4, with D perhaps TRBD1 (6 bases). This CDR3 spans 15 amino acids. Germline V CDR1 and CDR2: SNHLY, FYNNEI. Trimming took 7 bases from V and 0 from J, leaving 12 bases between them. This CDR3 reads CASMFGGATNEKLFF. The CDR3 DNA reads as TGTGCCAGCATGTTCGGGGGCGCAACTAATGAAAAACTGTTTTTT.

The V gene is TRBV5-6, the J gene TRBJ2-2; tentative D call: TRBD1 (7 bases). V was cut by 4 bases and J by 7 bases, with 17 bases left in between. This CDR3 contains 15 residues. CDR1 SGHDT and CDR2 YYEEEE come from the germline V gene. The CDR3 region has the DNA TGTGCCAGCAGCCAATTGAACAGGGGAGGCGGGGAGCTGTTTTTT. The encoded protein is CASSQLNRGGGELFF.